The rows below give T cell receptor beta chains drawn from one sample of a study of T cell repertoires and HLA-DP antigens. Sequenced by immunoSEQ multiplex PCR; TCRdb stores in-frame clones only, minus some. In the table there are about 2,500 clones, around 70% of which are singletons. Sample: CD137- CD4+ T cells from cultured PBMCs. The receptors stem from a man between 60 and 70 years old in good health and CMV-seronegative. The CDR3 runs from the conserved cysteine through the conserved F or W. The D gene is left open where the match is weak. Clone size appears in some rows only: once, few, many, or a class for an expanded clone.

abundance,j_gene,v_gene,d_gene,CDR3aa,CDR3nt
.,TRBJ1-5,TRBV28,TRBD1,CASRGQGVVNQPQHF,TGTGCCAGCAGGGGACAGGGTGTGGTAAATCAGCCCCAGCATTTT
medium-sized,TRBJ1-6,TRBV7-9,TRBD1,CASSQQGANSPLHF,TGTGCCAGCAGTCAACAGGGGGCGAATTCACCCCTCCACTTT
once,TRBJ2-1,TRBV7-9,TRBD2,CASSLTSGLWNEQFF,TGTGCCAGCAGCTTAACTAGCGGCCTCTGGAATGAGCAGTTCTTC
medium-sized,TRBJ2-1,TRBV7-2,.,CASSLAAPIYNEQFF,TGTGCCAGCAGCTTAGCGGCTCCTATCTACAATGAGCAGTTCTTC
.,TRBJ2-1,TRBV5-6,.,CASSLGRGVGLEQFF,TGTGCCAGCAGCTTGGGCAGGGGGGTAGGGTTGGAGCAGTTCTTC
.,TRBJ2-1,TRBV25-1,TRBD2,CASRSPSGRDEQFF,TGTGCCAGCCGGAGCCCCAGCGGGAGGGACGAGCAGTTCTTC
once,TRBJ2-4,TRBV6-1,.,CASSTSVDIQYF,TGTGCCAGCAGCACCTCGGTGGACATTCAGTACTTC
.,TRBJ2-1,TRBV7-9,.,CASSLSRGGLYNEQFF,TGTGCCAGCAGCTTGTCTAGGGGCGGACTGTACAATGAGCAGTTCTTC
.,TRBJ2-1,TRBV6-4,.,CASSVGGSNNEQFF,TGTGCCAGCAGTGTGGGGGGCAGTAACAATGAGCAGTTCTTC
.,TRBJ1-1,TRBV9,.,CASSVGFGNTEAFF,TGTGCCAGCAGCGTAGGGTTCGGGAACACTGAAGCTTTCTTT
medium-sized,TRBJ1-2,TRBV7-2,TRBD1,CASSSDRGYGYTF,TGTGCCAGCAGCTCAGACAGGGGCTATGGCTACACCTTC
.,TRBJ2-7,TRBV19,TRBD1,CASSKVQGGSYEQYF,TGTGCCAGTAGTAAAGTACAGGGGGGCTCCTACGAGCAGTACTTC
.,TRBJ1-3,TRBV27,.,CASSPAGRSGNTIYF,TGTGCCAGCAGCCCTGCCGGACGCTCTGGAAACACCATATATTTT
once,TRBJ2-1,TRBV6-1,TRBD2,CASSELLAGFNEQFF,TGTGCCAGCAGTGAACTGCTAGCGGGGTTCAATGAGCAGTTCTTC
once,TRBJ2-6,TRBV29-1,TRBD1,CSVVSRRGRVTGANVLTF,TGCAGCGTTGTATCCCGAAGGGGGCGGGTTACTGGGGCCAACGTCCTGACTTTC
.,TRBJ2-3,TRBV5-1,TRBD2,CASSLGTRDTQYF,TGCGCCAGCAGCTTGGGGACTAGAGATACGCAGTATTTT
.,TRBJ1-2,TRBV6-6,TRBD1,CASSSRTGRDGYTF,TGTGCCAGCAGTTCCCGGACAGGGAGGGATGGCTACACCTTC
.,TRBJ1-1,TRBV4-3,.,CASSQDVRVIPEAFF,TGCGCCAGCAGCCAAGACGTCAGGGTTATACCTGAAGCTTTCTTT
.,TRBJ1-2,TRBV19,.,CASSTFFSGRNYGYTF,TGTGCCAGTAGTACCTTTTTCTCGGGACGGAACTATGGCTACACCTTC
.,TRBJ2-7,TRBV2,.,CASSEARGPTEQYF,TGTGCCAGCAGTGAAGCCAGGGGCCCCACCGAGCAGTACTTC
.,TRBJ1-3,TRBV10-3,.,CAISDPGRNTIYF,TGTGCCATCAGTGACCCTGGTAGAAACACCATATATTTT
few,TRBJ1-3,TRBV4-2,.,CASSQDSHTIYF,TGTGCCAGCAGCCAAGATTCTCACACCATATATTTT
.,TRBJ2-3,TRBV11-2,.,CASSLYQADTQYF,TGTGCCAGCAGCTTATACCAGGCGGATACGCAGTATTTT
few,TRBJ1-6,TRBV5-1,.,CASSLERDPYNSPLHF,TGCGCCAGCAGCTTGGAGCGGGACCCCTATAATTCACCCCTCCACTTT
.,TRBJ1-4,TRBV18,TRBD1,CASSPGQMGEKLFF,TGTGCCAGCTCACCGGGACAGATGGGTGAAAAACTGTTTTTT
.,TRBJ1-3,TRBV10-3,.,CATLTGSGNTIYF,TGTGCCACATTAACAGGGTCTGGAAACACCATATATTTT
.,TRBJ2-3,TRBV7-9,.,CASSSVPSTDTQYF,TGTGCCAGCAGCTCAGTTCCTAGCACAGATACGCAGTATTTT
.,TRBJ1-6,TRBV19,.,CASSIDPRDTSSYNSPLHF,TGTGCCAGTAGTATAGATCCGCGGGACACGAGCTCCTATAATTCACCCCTCCACTTT
.,TRBJ2-4,TRBV7-9,.,CASSVTQGDKNIQYF,TGTGCCAGCAGCGTAACACAGGGTGACAAAAACATTCAGTACTTC
.,TRBJ1-2,TRBV6-5,TRBD1,CATIDRRTGDYGYTF,TGTGCCACCATTGATCGCCGGACAGGGGACTATGGCTACACCTTC
.,TRBJ1-2,TRBV5-6,TRBD1,CASSFGKGQGIYGYTF,TGTGCCAGCAGCTTTGGGAAGGGACAGGGGATCTATGGCTACACCTTC
.,TRBJ1-3,TRBV18,.,CASSGRDASSGNTIYF,TGTGCCAGCTCAGGACGGGACGCCAGCTCTGGAAACACCATATATTTT
.,TRBJ1-5,TRBV6-6,.,CASSYSPDQPQHF,TGTGCCAGCAGTTACTCCCCGGATCAGCCCCAGCATTTT
few,TRBJ2-2,TRBV7-2,TRBD1,CASSLDRGQTGELFF,TGTGCCAGCAGCTTAGACAGGGGGCAAACCGGGGAGCTGTTTTTT